This entry describes one TCR beta chain. Its target antigen remains unknown. Nothing much larger sits one base from this clone, and base qualities are not available. The immunoSEQ assay amplified TCRB CDR3 regions from approximately 2 micrograms of genomic DNA, or from all available DNA when less than that amount was available. The multiplex PCR relied on 60 forward primers for TCR V beta segments and 13 reverse primers for J beta segments. To estimate reads per starting template, synthetic control templates were spiked into each sample at limiting dilution. The Illumina HiSeq System generated 87 bp sequencing reads. From the authors' description of their analysis: PCR and sequencing errors were removed by a nearest neighbor algorithm that merged closely related sequences. TCR overlap was measured as the percentage of unique tumor TCR beta sequences that were also present in the peripheral blood of the same patient. The immuneACCESS repertoire file appears here via TCRdb, limited to in-frame rearrangements. These files lack a portion of the clones; in checked studies, under half of the deficit traces to unresolved V genes, and the cause of the others is not known. For V, J and clone size, that table is used; D and trimming come from the DNA. Counted in this sample were around 100,000 clones; over 80% of them appeared once. The ten largest clones take up less than 7% of the sample.

This entry comes from a study of glioma-infiltrating T cells after dendritic cell vaccination (dated by TCRdb to 2016 to 2017). For the study in its entirety: The cohort included approximately 15 glioblastoma patients drawn from Phase I and II dendritic cell vaccination trials, of whom 9 were newly diagnosed and 6 had recurrent disease. Between the early 2000s and the early 2010s, patients were given autologous tumor lysate-pulsed dendritic cell vaccination. The vaccine consisted of monocyte-derived dendritic cells cultured less than nine days with IL-4 and GM-CSF, then pulsed overnight with autologous tumor lysate. Patients received three intradermal dendritic cell vaccine injections at biweekly intervals in the arm below the axilla. In glioblastoma patients vaccinated with dendritic cells, deep sequencing of TCR beta CDR3 regions served to measure tumor-infiltrating lymphocyte content and to compare repertoires between tumor and blood. TCR sequencing metrics, including TIL content and tumor-blood repertoire overlap, were correlated with survival after dendritic cell vaccination. Broad study findings and their caveats: The cohort was small and heterogeneous, and full blood and tumor sets were available for few patients, with initial-recurrent tumor pairs available for even fewer patients. Longer time to progression and overall survival after dendritic cell vaccination were predicted by higher estimated pretreatment TIL content. No direct relationship between TCR clonality and survival was found, suggesting that a diverse polyclonal response may matter. The three-group TCR overlap response model was described as speculative and requiring prospective validation.

The time point label, as the study defines it: after dendritic cell vaccination, including at tumor progression/relapse. To be selected, patients needed enough residual fresh-frozen tumor tissue and more than two years of available survival data. Although molecular status otherwise differed among the glioblastoma patients, no patient had an isocitrate dehydrogenase mutation. PBMC were collected before vaccination, two weeks after the third vaccination, and at tumor progression if tumor progression occurred. The Qiagen DNeasy Blood extraction Kit was used for extraction of genomic DNA. The CDR3 numbers 15 residues from cysteine through phenylalanine. Only CDR3 DNA remains: 45 bases, in frame from the first base. CDR1 is given as SGHAT and CDR2 as FQNNGV, both from the germline V gene. Trimming leaves V shorter by 2 bases and J shorter by 7 bases, with the junction holding 3 bases beyond the gene matches.

In this chain, TRBV11-2 is recombined with TRBJ2-2, with 11 middle bases fitting TRBD2. The sequence derives from a human donor with glioblastoma. The sample in question was blood, obtained after dendritic cell vaccination. The bases read TGTGCCAGCAGCTTAAATCTAGCGGGGGGCGGGGAGCTGTTTTTT. This is translated as CASSLNLAGGGELFF.